A single sample gave rise to the 16 T cell receptor beta chains below, sequenced in a study of blood T cell repertoires in COVID-19. Measured with immunoSEQ multiplex PCR; TCRdb has only the in-frame clones, and not every one. The sample records about 75,000 clones, 75% to 90% being singletons. The sequenced material came from peripheral blood. These receptors originate from a human donor in a cohort sampled during active COVID-19.

The chain carries TRBV6-2 or TRBV6-3 and TRBJ2-5, with D tentatively TRBD2 (6 bases). The V end lost 2 bases, the J end lost 2 bases, and 18 bases lay between the germline ends. CDR3 length equals 17 residues. Germline V gene lookup returns CDR1 MNHEY and CDR2 SVGEGT. The CDR3 DNA sequence: TGTGCCAGCAGTTACCAGGTCGCGGGGCGGGGACAAGAGACCCAGTACTTC. It specifies CASSYQVAGRGQETQYF.

The chain joins TRBV5-1 to TRBJ1-1, with 10 bases identical to TRBD1. Germline V gene data show CDR1 as SGHRS and CDR2 as YFSETQ. The V segment lost 2 bases and the J segment 7 bases; nucleotides outside the gene matches: 5. The CDR3 runs to 14 residues. The DNA of the CDR3 is TGCGCCAGCAGCTTAGGACAGGGGGAACGTGAAGCTTTCTTT. Its protein product is CASSLGQGEREAFF.

The chain employs TRBV7-6 and TRBJ1-4; D ambiguous. The CDR3 contains 18 residues. From germline, CDR1 is SGHVS and CDR2 FNYEAQ. V was cut by 1 base and J by 0 bases, with 15 bases left in between. The CDR3 DNA reads TGTGCCAGCAGCTTAGATTCGATGGCGGGAGCAACTAATGAAAAACTGTTTTTT. This codes for CASSLDSMAGATNEKLFF.

For this clone: At one end the junction does not follow the germline gene, possibly because of a read error. The chain uses TRBV7-9 and TRBJ2-7, with D maybe TRBD2 (5 bases). Germline CDR1 SEHNR, CDR2 FQNEAQ (reference sequence). This CDR3 has 11 residues. This CDR3 is CASSSSGEPNF. The CDR3 nucleotides read TGTGCCAGCAGCTCCAGCGGAGAGCCTAACTTC.

This chain uses TRBV7-9 with TRBJ1-2; tentatively, D is TRBD1 (5 bases). The CDR3 has 14 amino acids. Germline-derived CDR1 and CDR2 are SEHNR and FQNEAQ (reference sequence). The ends were cut back, 5 bases at V and 2 bases at J, with 12 bases in the middle. CDR3 in DNA: TGTGCCAGCAGCCTGCATGGGGGGAACTATGGCTACACCTTC. This translates into CASSLHGGNYGYTF.

The rearrangement joins TRBV29-1 to TRBJ1-1; 7 nucleotides match TRBD1. J gave up 0 bases and V 7 bases, and 17 bases lay outside the gene matches. Germline lookup yields CDR1 SQVTM and CDR2 ANQGSEA. The CDR3 is made up of 17 amino acids. The CDR3, as DNA: TGCAGCGGAGCCCGGGGAGCCTACAGGGGAATGAACACTGAAGCTTTCTTT. Residues: CSGARGAYRGMNTEAFF.

The CDR3 protein is CASRSTPGTAGVYGYTF. The CDR3 DNA follows: TGTGCCAGCAGATCAACTCCCGGGACAGCGGGCGTCTATGGCTACACCTTC. The genes are TRBV28 and TRBJ1-2, with 7 positions matching TRBD1. Trimming removed 6 bases from V and 4 bases from J; junction bases left unmatched: 17. From germline, CDR1 is MDHEN and CDR2 SYDVKM. The CDR3 length is 17 residues.

V gene TRBV29-1 combines with J gene TRBJ1-4; perhaps TRBD1 as D (6 bases). CDR1 is SQVTM, CDR2 ANQGSEA, per germline. The CDR3 has 13 residues. V was cut by 5 bases and J by 5 bases, with 12 bases left in between. CDR3: CSVYRASNEKLFF. The CDR3 DNA reads TGCAGCGTTTACAGGGCATCAAATGAAAAACTGTTTTTT.

This clone has a single count. The chain recombines TRBV6-6 with TRBJ1-1, with D possibly TRBD1 on 5 matching bases. This CDR3 spans 14 amino acids. The V gene's germline CDR1 is MNHNY and CDR2 SVGAGI (reference sequence). V was cut by 8 bases and J by 5 bases, with 18 bases left in between. DNA for the CDR3: TGTGCCAGCGGCCTAGGGACTGGGAAGACTGAAGCTTTCTTT. Its protein product is CASGLGTGKTEAFF.

This chain links TRBV6-5 with TRBJ2-7; 9 bases map to TRBD2. V shed 4 bases and J 1 base; nucleotides not matched to a gene: 5. This CDR3 is 15 amino acids long. Germline V gene data show CDR1 as MNHEY and CDR2 as SVGAGI. The CDR3 region has the DNA TGTGCCAGCAGTTCCTTAGCGGGAGAGTCCTACGAGCAGTACTTC. It is translated as CASSSLAGESYEQYF.

The V call is TRBV24-1, the J call TRBJ2-3; D is uncertain. The CDR3 extends over 13 amino acids. The V gene's germline CDR1 is KGHDR and CDR2 SFDVKD. With 6 bases removed from V and 6 bases from J, the gap between germline ends came to 12 bases. DNA for the CDR3: TGTGCCACCAGTACCCCCAACGGGGATACGCAGTATTTT. It codes for CATSTPNGDTQYF.

The V and J genes are TRBV7-2 and TRBJ1-1; possible D gene TRBD1, 5 bases. The germline CDR1 and CDR2 sequences are SGHTA and FQGNSA. The CDR3 extends over 18 amino acids. The V end was cut by 3 bases, the J end by 0 bases, with 20 bases between. Here the CDR3 reads CASSFLGPGGVMNTEAFF. The DNA for the CDR3 is TGTGCCAGCAGCTTCTTAGGGCCCGGGGGGGTAATGAACACTGAAGCTTTCTTT.

J is TRBJ2-1 and V is TRBV7-2; 7 nucleotides agree with TRBD2. Trimming cost V 5 bases and J 6 bases; bases outside gene matches: 7. CDR3 length: 14 residues. From germline, CDR1 is SGHTA and CDR2 FQGNSA. Here the CDR3 DNA reads TGTGCCAGCAGCCCGGGAGGTAGCTTCAATGAGCAGTTCTTC. Protein: CASSPGGSFNEQFF.

The chain has TRBV2 and TRBJ2-3; D is perhaps TRBD2 (6 bases). Looked up from germline, CDR1 is SNHLY and CDR2 is FYNNEI. The CDR3 is 15 amino acids. Trimming cost V 6 bases and J 1 base, with 14 bases left between them. CDR3 sequence: CASSSMGGGTDTQYF. The DNA of the CDR3 is TGTGCCAGCAGCTCTATGGGAGGCGGCACAGATACGCAGTATTTT.

The J gene is TRBJ2-2, the V gene TRBV11-3; 7 bases are a match to TRBD2. The CDR3 totals 13 residues. CDR1 and CDR2 (germline): SGHNT, YENEEA. With 6 bases clipped from V and 9 bases from J, the junction kept 7 bases outside the gene matches. Here the CDR3 reads CASSPPGGRELFF. The CDR3, as DNA: TGTGCCAGCAGTCCACCGGGAGGAAGGGAGCTGTTTTTT. The complete variable domain, with remaining parts taken from reference TRBV11-3 and TRBJ2-2, reads EAGVVQSPRYKIIEKKQPVAFWCNPISGHNTLYWYLQNLGQGPELLIRYENEEAVDDSQLPKDRFSAERLKGVDSTLKIQPAELGDSAVYLCASSPPGGRELFFGEGSRLTVL.

This clone was recorded once. The gene calls are TRBV7-9 and TRBJ1-2; TRBD1 matches 10 bases. Per the germline V gene, CDR1 is SEHNR and CDR2 is FQNEAQ (reference sequence). Trimming at V came to 4 bases and at J to 2 bases, leaving 1 base not matched to a gene. The CDR3 loop spans 14 amino acids. CDR3 bases: TGTGCCAGCAGCTCGGGACAGGGGAACTATGGCTACACCTTC. Amino acid sequence: CASSSGQGNYGYTF.